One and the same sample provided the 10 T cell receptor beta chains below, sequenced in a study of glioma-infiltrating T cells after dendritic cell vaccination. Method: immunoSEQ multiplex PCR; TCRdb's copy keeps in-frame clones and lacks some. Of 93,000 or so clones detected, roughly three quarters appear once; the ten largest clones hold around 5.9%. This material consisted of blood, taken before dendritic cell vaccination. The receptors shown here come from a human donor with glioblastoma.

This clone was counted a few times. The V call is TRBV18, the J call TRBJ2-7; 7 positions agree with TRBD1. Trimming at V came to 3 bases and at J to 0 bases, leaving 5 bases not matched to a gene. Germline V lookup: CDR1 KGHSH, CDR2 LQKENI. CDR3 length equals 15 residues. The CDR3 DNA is TGTGCCAGCTCACCCGGACAGGCGATCTCCTACGAGCAGTACTTC. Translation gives CASSPGQAISYEQYF.

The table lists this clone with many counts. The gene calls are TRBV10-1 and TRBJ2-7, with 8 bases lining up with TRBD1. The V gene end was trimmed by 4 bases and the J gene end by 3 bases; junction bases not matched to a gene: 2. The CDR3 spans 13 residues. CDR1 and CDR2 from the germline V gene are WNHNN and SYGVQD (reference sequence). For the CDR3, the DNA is TGCGCCAGCAGTGTCGGGACAGGCTACGAGCAGTACTTC. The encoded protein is CASSVGTGYEQYF.

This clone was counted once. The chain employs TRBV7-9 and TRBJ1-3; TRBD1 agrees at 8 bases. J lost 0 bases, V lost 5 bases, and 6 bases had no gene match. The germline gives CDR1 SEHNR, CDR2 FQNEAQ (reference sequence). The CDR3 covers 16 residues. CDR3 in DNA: TGTGCCAGCAGCCCGATGGACAGGGCCTCTGGAAACACCATATATTTT. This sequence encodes CASSPMDRASGNTIYF.

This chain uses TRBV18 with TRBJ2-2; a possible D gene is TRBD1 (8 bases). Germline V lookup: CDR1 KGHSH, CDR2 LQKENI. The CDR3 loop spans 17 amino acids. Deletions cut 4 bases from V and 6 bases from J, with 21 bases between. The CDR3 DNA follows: TGTGCCAGCTCACAGACGGGAGGACAGGGCGTCTCCGGGGAGCTGTTTTTT. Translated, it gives CASSQTGGQGVSGELFF. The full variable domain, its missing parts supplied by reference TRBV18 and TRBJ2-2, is NAGVMQNPRHLVRRRGQEARLRCSPMKGHSHVYWYRQLPEEGLKFMVYLQKENIIDESGMPKERFSAEFPKEGPSILRIQQVVRGDSAAYFCASSQTGGQGVSGELFFGEGSRLTVL.

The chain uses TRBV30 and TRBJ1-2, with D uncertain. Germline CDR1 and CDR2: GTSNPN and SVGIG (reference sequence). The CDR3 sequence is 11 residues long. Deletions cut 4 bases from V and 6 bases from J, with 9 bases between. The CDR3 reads CAWTPKHGYTF. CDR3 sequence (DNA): TGTGCCTGGACTCCGAAGCATGGCTACACCTTC.

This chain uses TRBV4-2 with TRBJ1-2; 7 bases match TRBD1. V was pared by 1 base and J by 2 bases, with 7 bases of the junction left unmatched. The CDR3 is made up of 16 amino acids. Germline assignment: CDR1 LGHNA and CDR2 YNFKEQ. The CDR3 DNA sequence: TGTGCCAGCAGCCAAGGTTCCCAGGGGGGCAACTATGGCTACACCTTC. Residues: CASSQGSQGGNYGYTF.

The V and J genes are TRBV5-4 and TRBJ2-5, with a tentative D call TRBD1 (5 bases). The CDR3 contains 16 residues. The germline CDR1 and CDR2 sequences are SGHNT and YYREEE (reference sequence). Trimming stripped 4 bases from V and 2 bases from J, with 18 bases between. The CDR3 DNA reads TGTGCCAGCAGCCCCCAGGGCACACCGAAGCAAGAGACCCAGTACTTC. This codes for CASSPQGTPKQETQYF.

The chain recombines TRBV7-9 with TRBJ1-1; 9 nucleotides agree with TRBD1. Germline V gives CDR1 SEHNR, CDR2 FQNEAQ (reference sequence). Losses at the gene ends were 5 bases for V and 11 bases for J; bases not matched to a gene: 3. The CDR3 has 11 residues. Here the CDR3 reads CASSLDRGAFF. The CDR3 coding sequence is TGTGCCAGCAGCCTCGACAGGGGGGCTTTCTTT.

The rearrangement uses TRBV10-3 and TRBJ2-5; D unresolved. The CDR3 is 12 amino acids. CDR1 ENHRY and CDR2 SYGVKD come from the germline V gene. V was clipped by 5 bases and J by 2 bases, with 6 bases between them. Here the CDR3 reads CAISTYQETQYF. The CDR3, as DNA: TGTGCCATCAGTACCTATCAAGAGACCCAGTACTTC.

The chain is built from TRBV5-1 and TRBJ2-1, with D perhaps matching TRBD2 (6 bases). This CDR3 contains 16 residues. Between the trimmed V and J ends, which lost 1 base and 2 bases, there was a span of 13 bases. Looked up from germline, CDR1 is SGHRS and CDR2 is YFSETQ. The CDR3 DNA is TGCGCCAGCAGCTTGTTTGGGACTCCAACCTACAATGAGCAGTTCTTC. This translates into CASSLFGTPTYNEQFF.